This TCR beta chain was profiled in a study of long-term antiretroviral therapy in people with HIV. An immunoSEQ assay, version v3.0, was performed at survey level. Only in-frame clones appear in the TCRdb table, and some are missing; sequencing was by immunoSEQ multiplex PCR. This table holds tens of thousands of clones, almost 90% found once. The germline V gene has CDR1 LNHDA and CDR2 SQIVND (reference sequence). V gave up 2 bases and J gave up 7 bases, with 21 bases separating them. This CDR3 region has 17 residues. The sequencing here drew on unsorted PBMCs, taken almost 4.6 years after starting antiretroviral therapy. This rearrangement joins TRBV19 to TRBJ2-1; D is perhaps TRBD1 or TRBD2 (6 bases each). The receptor comes from a man aged 25-45 years with HIV. CDR3 nucleotide sequence: TGTGCCAGTAGTATACGGTCGGGGGCTTCAGAGTGGAATGAGCAGTTCTTC. Translation gives CASSIRSGASEWNEQFF.